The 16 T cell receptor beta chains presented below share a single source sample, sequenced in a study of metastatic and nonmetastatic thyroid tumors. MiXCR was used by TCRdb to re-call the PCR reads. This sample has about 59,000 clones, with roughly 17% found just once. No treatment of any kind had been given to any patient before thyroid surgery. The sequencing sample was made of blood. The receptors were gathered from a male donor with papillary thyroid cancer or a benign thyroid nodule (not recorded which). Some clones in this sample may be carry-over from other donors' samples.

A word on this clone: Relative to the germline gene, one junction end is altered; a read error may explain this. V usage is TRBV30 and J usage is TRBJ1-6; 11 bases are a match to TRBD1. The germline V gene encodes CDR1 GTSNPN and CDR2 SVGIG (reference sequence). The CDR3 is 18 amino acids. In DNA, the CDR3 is TGTGCCTGGAGTGTGACTCGGACAGGGGGCGTTCAAAGTTCACACCTCCACTTT. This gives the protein CAWSVTRTGGVQSSHLHF.

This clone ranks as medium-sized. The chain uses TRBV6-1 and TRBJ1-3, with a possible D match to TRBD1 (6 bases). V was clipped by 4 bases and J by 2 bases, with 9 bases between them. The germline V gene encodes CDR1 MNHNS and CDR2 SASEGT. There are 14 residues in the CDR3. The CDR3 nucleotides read TGTGCCAGCAGTGTAACAGGGACTGGAAACACCATATATTTT. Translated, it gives CASSVTGTGNTIYF.

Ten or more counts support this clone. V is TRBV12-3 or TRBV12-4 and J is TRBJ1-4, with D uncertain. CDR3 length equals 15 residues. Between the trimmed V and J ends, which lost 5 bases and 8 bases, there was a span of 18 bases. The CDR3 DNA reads TGTGCCAGCAGTCCCTCCCAGACGCAAGGAGAAAAACTGTTTTTT. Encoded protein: CASSPSQTQGEKLFF.

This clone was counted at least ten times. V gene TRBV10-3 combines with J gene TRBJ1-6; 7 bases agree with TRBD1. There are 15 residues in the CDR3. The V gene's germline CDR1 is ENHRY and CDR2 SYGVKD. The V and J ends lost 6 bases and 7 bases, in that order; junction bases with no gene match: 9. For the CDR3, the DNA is TGTGCCATCAGCCCCCGACAGGGTGAAAATTCACCCCTCCACTTT. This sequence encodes CAISPRQGENSPLHF.

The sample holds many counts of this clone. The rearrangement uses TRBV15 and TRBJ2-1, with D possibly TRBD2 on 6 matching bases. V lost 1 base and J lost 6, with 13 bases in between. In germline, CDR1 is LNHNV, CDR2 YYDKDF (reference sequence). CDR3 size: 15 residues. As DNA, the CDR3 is TGTGCCACCAGCAGAGGACTAGGCGAGTTCAATGAGCAGTTCTTC. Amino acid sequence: CATSRGLGEFNEQFF. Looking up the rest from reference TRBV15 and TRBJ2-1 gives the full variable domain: DAMVIQNPRYQVTQFGKPVTLSCSQTLNHNVMYWYQQKSSQAPKLLFHYYDKDFNNEADTPDNFQSRRPNTSFCFLDIRSPGLGDTAMYLCATSRGLGEFNEQFFGPGTRLTVL.

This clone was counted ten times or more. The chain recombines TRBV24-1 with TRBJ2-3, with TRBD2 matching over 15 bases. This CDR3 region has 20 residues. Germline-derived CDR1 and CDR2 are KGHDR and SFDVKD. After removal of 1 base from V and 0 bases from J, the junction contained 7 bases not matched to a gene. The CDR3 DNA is TGTGCCACCAGTGATTTTCCCAGGACTAGCGGGAGGGCTAGCACAGATACGCAGTATTTT. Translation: CATSDFPRTSGRASTDTQYF.

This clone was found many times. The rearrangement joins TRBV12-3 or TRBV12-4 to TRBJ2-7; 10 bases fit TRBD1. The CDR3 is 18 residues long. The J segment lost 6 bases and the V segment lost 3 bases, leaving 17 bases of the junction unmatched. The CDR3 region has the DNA TGTGCCAGCAGTTTTTGGATACCGGGACAGGGGCCATTGAGCGAGCAGTACTTC. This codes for CASSFWIPGQGPLSEQYF.

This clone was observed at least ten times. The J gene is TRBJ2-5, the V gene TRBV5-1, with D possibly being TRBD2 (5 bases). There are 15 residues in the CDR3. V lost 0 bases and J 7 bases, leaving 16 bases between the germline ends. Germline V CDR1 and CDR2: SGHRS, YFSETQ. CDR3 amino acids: CASSLEAQTEGTQYF. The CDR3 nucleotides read TGCGCCAGCAGCTTGGAGGCTCAAACTGAGGGGACCCAGTACTTC.

Here the CDR3 reads CASSQESGYNSPLHF. CDR3 DNA: TGCGCCAGCAGCCAAGAGTCGGGGTATAATTCACCCCTCCACTTT. The chain uses TRBV4-3 and TRBJ1-6; D is unclear. Germline V gene sequence: CDR1 LGHNA, CDR2 YSLEER. The CDR3 loop spans 15 amino acids. Trimming removed 0 bases at V and 4 bases at J, with 7 bases between.

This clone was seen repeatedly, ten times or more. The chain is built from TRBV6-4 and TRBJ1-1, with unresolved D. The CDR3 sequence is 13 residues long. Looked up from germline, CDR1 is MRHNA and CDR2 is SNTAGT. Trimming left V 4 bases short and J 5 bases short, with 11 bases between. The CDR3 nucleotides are TGTGCCAGCAGTGTGGAGGTGAGGACTGAAGCTTTCTTT. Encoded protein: CASSVEVRTEAFF.

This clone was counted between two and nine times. The CDR3 DNA is TGTGCCAGTGCCCGGACTAGCGACAACACCGGGGAGCTGTTTTTT. It translates to CASARTSDNTGELFF. The rearrangement uses TRBV19 and TRBJ2-2; 9 bases match TRBD2. Germline loops: CDR1 LNHDA, CDR2 SQIVND (reference sequence). The junction had 6 bases not matched to a gene; V was cut back by 8 bases and J by 2 bases. This CDR3 spans 15 amino acids. The entire variable domain, with the rest obtained from reference TRBV19 and TRBJ2-2, is as follows: DGGITQSPKYLFRKEGQNVTLSCEQNLNHDAMYWYRQDPGQGLRLIYYSQIVNDFQKGDIAEGYSVSREKKESFPLTVTSAQKNPTAFYLCASARTSDNTGELFFGEGSRLTVL.

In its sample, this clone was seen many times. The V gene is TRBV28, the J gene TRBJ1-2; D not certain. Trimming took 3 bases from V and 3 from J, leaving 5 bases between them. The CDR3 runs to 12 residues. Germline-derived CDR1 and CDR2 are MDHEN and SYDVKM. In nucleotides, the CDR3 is TGTGCCAGCAGTTTGTCGTACTATGGCTACACCTTC. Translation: CASSLSYYGYTF.

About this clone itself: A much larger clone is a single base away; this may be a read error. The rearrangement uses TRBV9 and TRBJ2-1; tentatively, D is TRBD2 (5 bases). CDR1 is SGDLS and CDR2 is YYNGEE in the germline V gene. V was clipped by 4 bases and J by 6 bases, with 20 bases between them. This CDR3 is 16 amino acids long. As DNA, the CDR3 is TGTGCCAGCAGCCCCCGCAAGCGGTGGGAGCGCAATGAGCAGTTCTTC. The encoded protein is CASSPRKRWERNEQFF.

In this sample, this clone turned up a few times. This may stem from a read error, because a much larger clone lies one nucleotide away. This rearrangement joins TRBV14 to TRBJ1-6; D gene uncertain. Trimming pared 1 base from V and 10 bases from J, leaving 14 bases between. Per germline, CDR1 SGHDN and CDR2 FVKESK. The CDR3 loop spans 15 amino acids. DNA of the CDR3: TGTGCCAGCAGCCAAGCTAGTACCCCGGGGTCACCCCTCCACTTT. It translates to CASSQASTPGSPLHF.

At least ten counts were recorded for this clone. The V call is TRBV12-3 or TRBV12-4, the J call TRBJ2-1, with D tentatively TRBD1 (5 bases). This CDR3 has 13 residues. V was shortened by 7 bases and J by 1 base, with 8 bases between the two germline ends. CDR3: CASTYRSYNEQFF. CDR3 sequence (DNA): TGTGCCAGCACTTACAGGTCCTACAATGAGCAGTTCTTC.

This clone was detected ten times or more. DNA for the CDR3: TGTGCCACTTCAAGGGGAAACTGGGCCAACGTCCTGACTTTC. Its protein is CATSRGNWANVLTF. The rearrangement joins TRBV6-1 to TRBJ2-6; TRBD1 is a possible D gene (5 bases). The CDR3 contains 14 residues. Germline values: CDR1 MNHNS, CDR2 SASEGT. With 10 bases removed from V and 5 bases from J, the gap between germline ends came to 15 bases.